This passage covers 26 T cell receptor beta chains from one sample sequenced in a study of long-term antiretroviral therapy in people with HIV. They ran version v3.0 of the immunoSEQ assay at survey level. This table comes from immunoSEQ multiplex PCR, and its TCRdb copy is limited to in-frame clones, with some not included. The data hold around 20,000 clones, with 76% observed a single time. This sample comprised unsorted PBMCs, obtained 0.5 years before starting antiretroviral therapy. The receptors come from a woman between 50 and 59 years old with HIV.

The V gene is TRBV9, the J gene TRBJ2-5; possibly TRBD1 for D (6 bases). Germline CDR1 reads SGDLS; CDR2 reads YYNGEE. The V end lost 0 bases, the J end lost 5 bases, and 14 bases lay between the germline ends. The CDR3 totals 15 residues. This CDR3 reads CASSVGVRGKETQYF. The CDR3 DNA reads TGTGCCAGCAGCGTAGGGGTCAGGGGAAAGGAGACCCAGTACTTC.

This clone was detected only a few times. The genes are TRBV5-5 and TRBJ2-1; D is perhaps TRBD1 or TRBD2 (5 bases each). V was cut by 4 bases and J by 0 bases, with 14 bases left in between. Germline V gene sequence: CDR1 SGHKS, CDR2 YYEKEE (reference sequence). The CDR3 sequence is 16 residues long. The CDR3 DNA is TGTGCCAGCAGCCCTCTCGGGGCCAACTCCTACAATGAGCAGTTCTTC. Translation: CASSPLGANSYNEQFF. The entire variable domain, with the rest obtained from reference TRBV5-5 and TRBJ2-1, is as follows: DAGVTQSPTHLIKTRGQQVTLRCSPISGHKSVSWYQQVLGQGPQFIFQYYEKEERGRGNFPDRFSARQFPNYSSELNVNALLLGDSALYLCASSPLGANSYNEQFFGPGTRLTVL.

In its sample, this clone was seen a few times. This chain joins TRBV5-1 and TRBJ1-4; 7 bases are a match to TRBD1. Trimming at V came to 0 bases and at J to 8 bases, leaving 16 bases not matched to a gene. Germline V gives CDR1 SGHRS, CDR2 YFSETQ. The CDR3 extends over 18 amino acids. The CDR3 nucleotides are TGCGCCAGCAGCTTGGACCCTCTTACCAGACAGGGTTGGGAAAAACTGTTTTTT. It is translated as CASSLDPLTRQGWEKLFF.

The chain employs TRBV30 and TRBJ2-2; D is unclear. The germline CDR1 and CDR2 sequences are GTSNPN and SVGIG (reference sequence). Deletions cut 0 bases from V and 4 bases from J, with 6 bases between. The CDR3 spans 13 residues. The CDR3 protein is CAWSVQLTGELFF. In DNA form, the CDR3 reads TGTGCCTGGAGTGTACAACTCACCGGGGAGCTGTTTTTT.

The chain links TRBV5-1 to TRBJ2-3; D is possibly TRBD1 (6 bases). There are 14 residues in the CDR3. The germline V and J ends were trimmed by 4 bases and 2 bases, with 11 bases remaining between them. CDR1 SGHRS and CDR2 YFSETQ come from the germline V gene. The CDR3 is CASSGTGSTDTQYF. The CDR3 DNA follows: TGCGCCAGCAGCGGCACAGGGTCCACAGATACGCAGTATTTT.

CDR3: CAIKLAGDTQYF. DNA of the CDR3: TGTGCCATCAAACTAGCCGGAGATACGCAGTATTTT. This rearrangement joins TRBV10-3 to TRBJ2-3; a possible D gene is TRBD2 (6 bases). Germline lookup yields CDR1 ENHRY and CDR2 SYGVKD. The CDR3 totals 12 residues. V was cut by 7 bases and J by 5 bases, with 10 bases left in between.

The rearrangement joins TRBV7-6 to TRBJ1-2; D gene unclear. CDR3 length equals 16 residues. Germline loops: CDR1 SGHVS, CDR2 FNYEAQ. Between the trimmed V and J ends, which lost 0 bases and 0 bases, there was a span of 11 bases. The CDR3 loop is CASSLAQFGANYGYTF. DNA for the CDR3: TGTGCCAGCAGCTTAGCCCAGTTTGGAGCTAACTATGGCTACACCTTC.

This clone was seen a handful of times. The chain recombines TRBV5-6 with TRBJ1-2; D call uncertain. Trimming took 0 bases from V and 8 from J, leaving 14 bases between them. The CDR3 covers 14 residues. Germline V gives CDR1 SGHDT, CDR2 YYEEEE. The CDR3 protein is CASSLGGIPLGYTF. In DNA, the CDR3 is TGTGCCAGCAGCTTGGGTGGGATCCCGCTAGGCTACACCTTC. The whole variable domain, filled in from reference TRBV5-6 and TRBJ1-2, reads DAGVTQSPTHLIKTRGQQVTLRCSPKSGHDTVSWYQQALGQGPQFIFQYYEEEERQRGNFPDRFSGHQFPNYSSELNVNALLLGDSALYLCASSLGGIPLGYTFGSGTRLTVV.

This clone appeared a single time. As DNA, the CDR3 is TGTGCCAGTAGCCCATGGGAGGGCACCGGGGAGCTGTTTTTT. It yields the protein CASSPWEGTGELFF. The gene calls are TRBV19 and TRBJ2-2; 7 nucleotides match TRBD2. Trimming took 6 bases from V and 4 from J; bases not matched to a gene: 5. This CDR3 comprises 14 residues. In germline, CDR1 is LNHDA, CDR2 SQIVND (reference sequence).

This chain connects TRBV18 to TRBJ1-1, with D uncertain. The V gene's germline CDR1 is KGHSH and CDR2 LQKENI. The CDR3 spans 13 residues. V shed 6 bases and J shed 3 bases, with 11 bases lying between them. The CDR3 region has the DNA TGTGCCAGCTCCTCCGTATTGGACACTGAAGCTTTCTTT. Protein: CASSSVLDTEAFF.

The rearrangement uses TRBV25-1 and TRBJ1-2, with D maybe TRBD1 (6 bases). This CDR3 is built from 15 residues. Germline-derived CDR1 and CDR2 are MGHDK and SYGVNS. Between the trimmed V and J ends, which lost 6 bases and 1 base, there was a span of 15 bases. In nucleotides, the CDR3 is TGTGCCAGCAGGGAGGGGGATGGGTATAACTATGGCTACACCTTC. Amino acid sequence: CASREGDGYNYGYTF.

CDR3 nucleotide sequence: TGCGCCAGCAGTGAGCCCCAGACAGGGGGCCAAGAGACCCAGTACTTC. As protein: CASSEPQTGGQETQYF. The chain recombines TRBV10-2 with TRBJ2-5, with TRBD1 matching over 9 bases. J was trimmed by 1 base and V by 2 bases; bases with no gene match: 5. The CDR3 is 16 amino acids. Germline CDR1 WSHSY, CDR2 SAAADI.

This chain uses TRBV11-2 with TRBJ2-3; D gene ambiguous. From germline, CDR1 is SGHAT and CDR2 FQNNGV. Deletions cut 2 bases from V and 4 bases from J, with 7 bases between. The CDR3 runs to 13 residues. The CDR3 protein is CASSLLTSDTQYF. CDR3 nucleotides: TGTGCCAGCAGCTTACTAACCTCAGATACGCAGTATTTT. Combining the CDR3 with reference TRBV11-2 and TRBJ2-3 gives the whole variable domain EAGVAQSPRYKIIEKRQSVAFWCNPISGHATLYWYQQILGQGPKLLIQFQNNGVVDDSQLPKDRFSAERLKGVDSTLKIQPAKLEDSAVYLCASSLLTSDTQYFGPGTRLTVL.

The V gene is TRBV6-1, the J gene TRBJ2-1, with D possibly matching TRBD2 (5 bases). The CDR3 sequence is 14 residues long. Trimming removed 2 bases at V and 10 bases at J, with 15 bases between. The germline V gene has CDR1 MNHNS and CDR2 SASEGT. The CDR3 nucleotides are TGTGCCAGCAGTGAAATATACAGAGGGAGCGAGCAGTTCTTC. Encoded protein: CASSEIYRGSEQFF.

CDR3 protein: CASSGTGGGNQPQHF. CDR3 bases: TGTGCCAGCAGCGGGACAGGGGGAGGCAATCAGCCCCAGCATTTT. V gene TRBV11-2 combines with J gene TRBJ1-5, with TRBD1 identical over 11 bases. CDR1 and CDR2 from the germline V gene are SGHAT and FQNNGV. With V trimmed by 5 bases and J by 2 bases, 2 bases remained unmatched. The CDR3 totals 15 residues.

V is TRBV5-1 and J is TRBJ2-3; 8 bases fit TRBD1. The CDR3 has 15 residues. CDR1 SGHRS and CDR2 YFSETQ come from the germline V gene. J gave up 4 bases and V 3 bases, and 7 bases lay outside the gene matches. The CDR3 sequence: CASSSGQGWADTQYF. The CDR3 DNA reads as TGCGCCAGCAGCTCCGGACAGGGTTGGGCAGATACGCAGTATTTT. Using reference TRBV5-1 and TRBJ2-3 for the parts outside the CDR3, the full variable domain is KAGVTQTPRYLIKTRGQQVTLSCSPISGHRSVSWYQQTPGQGLQFLFEYFSETQRNKGNFPGRFSGRQFSNSRSEMNVSTLELGDSALYLCASSSGQGWADTQYFGPGTRLTVL.

This clone has a single count. The chain is built from TRBV6-5 and TRBJ2-5; the D gene is possibly TRBD2 (6 bases). Trimming took 4 bases from V and 1 from J, leaving 13 bases between them. CDR1 is MNHEY and CDR2 is SVGAGI in the germline V gene. The CDR3 spans 15 residues. The CDR3 DNA follows: TGTGCCAGCAGTTCCTGGAGGGACGCCCAAGAGACCCAGTACTTC. As protein: CASSSWRDAQETQYF.

The chain couples TRBV6-5 to TRBJ1-2; D is uncertain. This CDR3 comprises 14 residues. In germline, CDR1 is MNHEY, CDR2 SVGAGI. V gave up 0 bases and J gave up 5 bases, with 10 bases separating them. The chain's CDR3 is CASSYSTGAYGYTF. CDR3 DNA sequence: TGTGCCAGCAGTTACTCAACCGGCGCTTATGGCTACACCTTC.

V is TRBV6-6 and J is TRBJ1-4, with 7 positions matching TRBD1. Germline trimming cut 5 bases from V and 4 bases from J; bases unmatched to any gene: 4. CDR3 length: 14 amino acids. CDR1 MNHNY and CDR2 SVGAGI come from the germline V gene (reference sequence). CDR3 protein: CASSVTGVNEKLFF. CDR3 DNA sequence: TGTGCCAGCAGTGTTACAGGGGTTAATGAAAAACTGTTTTTT.

This sequence joins TRBV29-1 and TRBJ2-3; D unresolved. V was cut by 7 bases and J by 5 bases, with 10 bases left in between. Germline V gene data show CDR1 as SQVTM and CDR2 as ANQGSEA. The CDR3 consists of 11 residues. CDR3 sequence: CSGHSLDTQYF. In DNA, the CDR3 is TGCAGCGGCCATTCGCTAGATACGCAGTATTTT.

This sequence joins TRBV30 and TRBJ2-2, with D unresolved. Germline CDR1 GTSNPN, CDR2 SVGIG (reference sequence). Trimming cost V 5 bases and J 7 bases, with 11 bases left between them. The CDR3 runs to 12 residues. CDR3 loop: CAWDPFRGELFF. DNA of the CDR3: TGTGCCTGGGACCCTTTTCGCGGGGAGCTGTTTTTT.

This chain connects TRBV27 to TRBJ2-2, with TRBD1 matching 8 bases. Germline V gene sequence: CDR1 MNHEY, CDR2 SMNVEV (reference sequence). The CDR3 covers 17 residues. V gave up 2 bases and J gave up 0 bases; unmatched junction bases: 5. DNA of the CDR3: TGTGCCAGCAGTTTAGACCAGGGGGCGCCGAACACCGGGGAGCTGTTTTTT. This gives the protein CASSLDQGAPNTGELFF.

The chain uses TRBV11-2 and TRBJ1-1; 10 bases fit TRBD1. Unmatched junction bases numbered 9, after V lost 6 bases and J lost 5 bases. The CDR3 is 15 amino acids. Germline CDR1 is SGHAT and CDR2 is FQNNGV. CDR3 in DNA: TGTGCCAGCAGAGACCGGGACAGGGGTAAAACTGAAGCTTTCTTT. Amino acids: CASRDRDRGKTEAFF.

The V and J genes are TRBV5-6 and TRBJ2-7; D unclear. The CDR3 extends over 14 amino acids. Germline loops: CDR1 SGHDT, CDR2 YYEEEE. Trimming pared 0 bases from V and 5 bases from J, leaving 12 bases between. CDR3 DNA: TGTGCCAGCAGCTTGGGTGGGCTGGGCCACGAGCAGTACGTC. Amino acids: CASSLGGLGHEQYV.

The V and J genes are TRBV4-1 and TRBJ2-7, with TRBD2 identical over 10 bases. Germline V CDR1 and CDR2: MGHRA, YSYEKL. The CDR3 length is 16 residues. With V trimmed by 0 bases and J by 2 bases, 4 bases remained unmatched. Here the CDR3 reads CASSQDRTSGTYEQYF. CDR3 in DNA: TGCGCCAGCAGCCAAGATCGGACTAGCGGAACCTACGAGCAGTACTTC.

CDR3 loop: CASSPQAIQETQYF. The CDR3 DNA sequence: TGTGCCAGCAGCCCCCAGGCAATCCAAGAGACCCAGTACTTC. This chain uses TRBV7-6 with TRBJ2-5, with D unclear. The CDR3 has 14 amino acids. Trimming stripped 5 bases from V and 1 base from J, with 11 bases between. From germline, CDR1 is SGHVS and CDR2 FNYEAQ.